These T cell receptor beta chains were read from a single sample in a study of T cell responses to AZD1222 COVID-19 vaccine. Profiling relied on immunoSEQ multiplex PCR, and the TCRdb table lists in-frame clones only, not all of them. The table records around 180,000 clones, around 89% of them present only once. The sample in question was peripheral blood, obtained on day 0 of AZD1222 vaccination. All receptors derive from an adult in good health. The CDR3 runs from the conserved cysteine through the conserved F or W. The D gene is left open where the match is weak. Not every row has a clone size; where given, it reads once, few, many or a size class.

NA	TRBD2	TRBV7-9	TRBJ2-5	CASSTSRRLAGGQETQYF	TGTGCCAGCAGCACATCAAGGAGACTAGCGGGGGGGCAAGAGACCCAGTACTTC
NA	TRBD2	TRBV7-2	TRBJ2-7	CASSRPAGSGAIYEQYF	TGTGCCAGCAGCCGGCCTGCGGGTAGCGGGGCAATCTACGAGCAGTACTTC
NA	NA	TRBV4-3	TRBJ2-1	CASSQEASSYNEQFF	TGCGCCAGCAGCCAAGAGGCCAGCTCCTACAATGAGCAGTTCTTC
NA	TRBD1	TRBV6-5	TRBJ2-7	CASSYSTGANSYEQYF	TGTGCCAGCAGTTACTCGACAGGGGCGAATAGTTACGAGCAGTACTTC
NA	NA	TRBV20-1	TRBJ1-1	CSASFAGAGTEAFF	TGCAGTGCTAGTTTCGCAGGGGCGGGGACTGAAGCTTTCTTT
NA	TRBD1	TRBV18	TRBJ2-1	CASSPPISGQGSDNEQFF	TGTGCCAGCTCACCACCGATTTCGGGACAGGGGTCGGACAATGAGCAGTTCTTC
NA	NA	TRBV5-6	TRBJ2-5	CASSLIPGRGEETQYF	TGTGCCAGCAGCTTGATTCCAGGGAGAGGCGAAGAGACCCAGTACTTC
NA	NA	TRBV7-9	TRBJ1-5	CASSPLSQGANNQPQHF	TGTGCCAGCAGCCCCCTTTCGCAGGGAGCAAACAATCAGCCCCAGCATTTT
few	NA	TRBV7-3	TRBJ1-2	CASSLTGGDYGYTF	TGTGCCAGCAGCTTAACTGGGGGGGACTATGGCTACACCTTC
once	NA	TRBV28	TRBJ2-5	CASSIRGGPKTQYF	TGTGCCAGCAGTATAAGGGGGGGCCCTAAGACCCAGTACTTC
NA	NA	TRBV19	TRBJ1-1	CASRMDRNTEAFF	TGTGCCAGTAGGATGGACCGGAACACTGAAGCTTTCTTT
few	NA	TRBV4-1	TRBJ1-3	CASSLGFGSGNTIYF	TGCGCCAGCAGCCTCGGTTTTGGTTCTGGAAACACCATATATTTT
NA	NA	TRBV9	TRBJ1-3	CASSPTRTAGNTIYF	TGTGCCAGCAGCCCGACTCGGACGGCTGGAAACACCATATATTTT
NA	NA	TRBV5-6	TRBJ1-5	CASSLAGGKGSQHF	TGTGCCAGCAGCTTGGCCGGGGGAAAGGGCTCCCAGCATTTT
NA	TRBD2	TRBV7-3	TRBJ2-3	CASSLEASGGTDTQYF	TGTGCCAGCAGCTTAGAGGCTAGCGGGGGCACAGATACGCAGTATTTT
few	NA	TRBV5-4	TRBJ1-1	CASSLEAGTSEAFF	TGTGCCAGCAGCTTGGAGGCCGGGACGTCTGAAGCTTTCTTT
NA	NA	TRBV5-4	TRBJ2-5	CASSPKLAGQGETQYF	TGTGCCAGCAGCCCGAAGTTGGCGGGGCAGGGGGAGACCCAGTACTTC
NA	NA	TRBV27	TRBJ1-2	CASSLSWGETNYGYTF	TGTGCCAGCAGTTTATCGTGGGGGGAAACTAACTATGGCTACACCTTC
NA	NA	TRBV9	TRBJ2-7	CASSRDTNYYEQYF	TGTGCCAGCAGCCGGGACACAAATTACTACGAGCAGTACTTC
NA	TRBD1	TRBV19	TRBJ1-2	CASSQGASYGYTF	TGTGCCAGTAGTCAGGGGGCGTCCTATGGCTACACCTTC
once	TRBD2	TRBV7-3	TRBJ2-1	CASSSTGGTYNEQFF	TGTGCCAGCAGCTCGACGGGGGGAACCTACAATGAGCAGTTCTTC
NA	NA	TRBV3-1/TRBV3-2	TRBJ2-7	CASSPGFVVRSYEQYF	TGTGCCAGCAGCCCGGGGTTTGTTGTAAGGTCCTACGAGCAGTACTTC
NA	NA	TRBV12-3/TRBV12-4	TRBJ1-2	CASSLDNYGYTF	TGTGCCAGCAGTTTGGACAACTATGGCTACACCTTC
NA	TRBD2	TRBV4-1	TRBJ2-1	CASSPSGSGGYYNEQFF	TGCGCCAGCAGCCCGAGTGGTAGCGGGGGCTACTACAATGAGCAGTTCTTC
NA	NA	TRBV6-5	TRBJ1-4	CASSYSEGEKLFF	TGTGCCAGCAGTTACTCGGAGGGCGAAAAACTGTTTTTT
NA	NA	TRBV15	TRBJ1-2	CATSRDKGTYGYTF	TGTGCCACCAGCAGAGATAAGGGGACCTATGGCTACACCTTC
NA	NA	TRBV5-1	TRBJ2-7	CASSLGDNSYEQYF	TGCGCCAGCAGCTTGGGGGACAACTCCTACGAGCAGTACTTC
NA	NA	TRBV5-4	TRBJ1-2	CASSLAPGTNYGYTF	TGTGCCAGCAGCTTGGCCCCGGGAACAAACTATGGCTACACCTTC
NA	NA	TRBV9	TRBJ1-6	CASSVEVVQSNSPLHF	TGTGCCAGCAGCGTAGAGGTTGTACAGAGCAATTCACCCCTCCACTTT
NA	NA	TRBV5-1	TRBJ2-1	CATSVGQISNEQFF	TGCGCCACCTCCGTTGGACAGATTTCTAATGAGCAGTTCTTC
NA	NA	TRBV2	TRBJ2-2	CASSRDQWVTGELFF	TGTGCCAGCAGCCGGGACCAGTGGGTCACCGGGGAGCTGTTTTTT
NA	TRBD1	TRBV19	TRBJ2-7	CASSLSGTGSYEQYF	TGTGCCAGTAGTCTATCCGGGACAGGGTCCTACGAGCAGTACTTC
NA	TRBD1	TRBV6-5	TRBJ2-7	CASSLGQGVSYEQYF	TGTGCCAGCAGTCTCGGACAGGGGGTGTCCTACGAGCAGTACTTC
NA	TRBD2	TRBV4-3	TRBJ2-3	CASSAIAGGTDTQYF	TGCGCCAGCAGCGCGATAGCGGGGGGTACAGATACGCAGTATTTT
NA	NA	TRBV25-1	TRBJ1-5	CASRLGNQPQHF	TGTGCCAGTAGATTGGGCAATCAGCCCCAGCATTTT
NA	NA	TRBV7-2	TRBJ2-7	CASSLEGYSSYEQYF	TGTGCCAGCAGCTTAGAGGGGTATAGCTCCTACGAGCAGTACTTC
NA	TRBD2	TRBV6-5	TRBJ2-3	CASSYSGLAGGDTQYF	TGTGCCAGCAGTTACTCGGGACTAGCGGGGGGAGATACGCAGTATTTT
NA	TRBD1	TRBV5-1	TRBJ2-2	CASFLNYIRGQGTGELFF	TGCGCCAGCTTTCTGAACTATATCCGGGGACAGGGAACCGGGGAGCTGTTTTTT
NA	NA	TRBV30	TRBJ2-1	CAYQNGWGDEQFF	TGTGCCTACCAAAACGGTTGGGGAGATGAGCAGTTCTTC
NA	NA	TRBV5-1	TRBJ2-1	CAPPPPCGGWNEQFF	TGCGCGCCCCCACCGCCCTGCGGGGGCTGGAATGAGCAGTTCTTC
NA	NA	TRBV5-1	TRBJ1-1	CASAPFGAGVAFF	TGCGCCAGCGCCCCCTTTGGGGCTGGAGTGGCTTTCTTT
NA	NA	TRBV7-2	TRBJ1-6	CASSFLATTASRGSPLHF	TGTGCCAGCAGCTTCTTAGCGACAACAGCTAGCCGGGGTTCACCCCTCCACTTT
NA	NA	TRBV29-1	TRBJ2-2	CSVPAPNTGELFF	TGCAGCGTCCCCGCCCCGAACACCGGGGAGCTGTTTTTT
NA	NA	TRBV5-4	TRBJ2-3	CASSLALRTEKVIF	TGTGCCAGCAGCCTGGCGTTGAGGACAGAGAAGGTCATTTTT
once	NA	TRBV6-2/TRBV6-3	TRBJ2-5	CASSLLGGVGETQYF	TGTGCCAGCAGCCTACTGGGGGGCGTCGGGGAGACCCAGTACTTC
NA	NA	TRBV9	TRBJ2-7	CASSLRDNDYEQYF	TGTGCCAGCAGCCTTCGGGACAACGACTACGAGCAGTACTTC